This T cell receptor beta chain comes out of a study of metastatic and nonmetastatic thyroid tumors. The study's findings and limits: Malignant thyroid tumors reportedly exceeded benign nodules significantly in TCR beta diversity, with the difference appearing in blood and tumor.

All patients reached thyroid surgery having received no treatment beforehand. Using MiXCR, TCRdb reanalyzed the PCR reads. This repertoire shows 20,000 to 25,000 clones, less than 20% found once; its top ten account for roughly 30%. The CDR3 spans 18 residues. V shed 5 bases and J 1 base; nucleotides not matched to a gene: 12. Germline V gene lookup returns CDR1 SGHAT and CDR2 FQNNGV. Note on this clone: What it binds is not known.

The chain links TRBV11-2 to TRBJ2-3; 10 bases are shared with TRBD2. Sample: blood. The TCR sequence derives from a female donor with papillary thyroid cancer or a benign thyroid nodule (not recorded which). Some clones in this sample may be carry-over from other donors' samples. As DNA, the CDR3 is TGTGCCAGCAGCCAGGGACGGGGACTAGCGTATGGCACAGATACGCAGTATTTT. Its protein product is CASSQGRGLAYGTDTQYF.